Listed here is a single T cell receptor beta chain. The data are from a study of T-cell memory formation after mild COVID-19. TCRdb re-called the 5' RACE reads through MiXCR, storing one row per CDR3 protein. Altogether under 350,000 distinct CDR3 sequences are present, around 15% being singletons, with the ten largest covering more than 20%. Germline CDR1 SGDLS, CDR2 YYNGEE. Trimming pared 0 bases from V and 2 bases from J, leaving 11 bases between. The CDR3 loop spans 15 amino acids. This TCR was sampled from a man aged 18-30 years who had mild COVID-19 (a few samples of this study predate the infection). Cell type and time point are not known. J is TRBJ1-2 and V is TRBV9, with a weak D call TRBD1 (5 bases). Source material: PBMCs or a T cell subset sorted from them (not recorded which). The CDR3 region is CASSVATAGNYGYTF. The CDR3 coding sequence is TGTGCCAGCAGCGTAGCTACGGCAGGGAACTATGGCTACACCTTC.